This entry concerns a single T cell receptor (beta chain). This sample is drawn from a study of T cells in Graves' hyperthyroidism and ophthalmopathy. Reasons for excluding patients were uncontrolled infection, other autoimmune disease, pregnancy or lactation. In making diagnoses, clinical symptoms, serum thyroxine and TRAb, thyroid ultrasound and orbital computed tomography were all used. Out of approximately 10 ml of fresh peripheral blood came the PBMCs. CDR1 is SGHTA and CDR2 is FQGNSA in the germline V gene. The J segment lost 6 bases and the V segment lost 5 bases, leaving 7 bases of the junction unmatched. The CDR3 has 15 amino acids. RNA transcripts yielded amplified TCR beta CDR3 regions. HTBI primers were used for first-round RT-PCR of the TCR CDR3. TCRdb used MiXCR to reprocess the multiplex PCR reads, holding one entry per CDR3 protein. Of about 640,000 distinct CDR3 sequences listed, around 15% are singletons.

The specimen sequenced was blood. The V gene is TRBV7-2, the J gene TRBJ1-6; 7 bases line up with TRBD1. This clonotype was obtained from a woman aged 50 to 65 with Graves' ophthalmopathy. As DNA, the CDR3 is TGTGCCAGCAGCGCAAGACAGGGATTTAATTCACCCCTCCACTTT. This encodes CASSARQGFNSPLHF.